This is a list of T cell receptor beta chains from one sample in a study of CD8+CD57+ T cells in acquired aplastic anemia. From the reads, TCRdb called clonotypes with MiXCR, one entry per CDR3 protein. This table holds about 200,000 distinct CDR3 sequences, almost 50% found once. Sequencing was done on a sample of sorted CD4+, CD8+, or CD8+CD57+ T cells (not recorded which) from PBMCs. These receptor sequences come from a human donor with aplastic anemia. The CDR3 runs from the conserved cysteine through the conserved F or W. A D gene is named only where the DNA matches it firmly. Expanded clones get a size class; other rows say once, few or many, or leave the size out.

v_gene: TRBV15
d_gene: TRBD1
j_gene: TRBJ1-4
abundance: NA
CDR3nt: TGTGCCACCAGGCTAGCAAGGGACAGGGGGGAAAAACTGTTTTTT
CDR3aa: CATRLARDRGEKLFF

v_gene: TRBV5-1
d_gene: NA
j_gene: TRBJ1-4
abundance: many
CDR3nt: TGCGCCAGCAGCTCCTTGGGGGCTGCAGGTGAAAAACTGTTTTTT
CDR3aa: CASSSLGAAGEKLFF

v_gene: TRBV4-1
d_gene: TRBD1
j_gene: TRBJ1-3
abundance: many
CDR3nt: TGCGCCAGCAGCCAAGGACAGGGCGAAATCCGAAACACCATATATTTT
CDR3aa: CASSQGQGEIRNTIYF

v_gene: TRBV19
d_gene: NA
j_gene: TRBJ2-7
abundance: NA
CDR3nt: TGTGCCAGTAGTACCCACCTGGGAGGGGGCGAGCAGTACTTC
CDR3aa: CASSTHLGGGEQYF

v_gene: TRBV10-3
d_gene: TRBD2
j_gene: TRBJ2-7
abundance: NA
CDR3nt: TGTGCCACCGGGACTAGCGGACTCCCCGGGCGGGAGCAGTACTTC
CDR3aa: CATGTSGLPGREQYF

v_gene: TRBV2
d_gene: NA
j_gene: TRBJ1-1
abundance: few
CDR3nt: TGTGCCAGCAGTGGGACGGCGGTGGGGACTGAAGCTTTCTTT
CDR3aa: CASSGTAVGTEAFF

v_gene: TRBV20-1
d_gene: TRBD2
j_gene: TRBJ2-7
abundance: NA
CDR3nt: TGCAGTGCTCCGGGACTAGCAGCCTACGAGCAGTACTTC
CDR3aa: CSAPGLAAYEQYF

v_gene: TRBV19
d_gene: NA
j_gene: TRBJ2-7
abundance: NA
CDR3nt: TGTGCCAGTAGTCAACAGGGACGGTCCTACGAGCAGTACTTC
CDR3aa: CASSQQGRSYEQYF

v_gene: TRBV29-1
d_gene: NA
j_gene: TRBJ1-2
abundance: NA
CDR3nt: TGCAGCGTTGTCCAGAAACCGCCGTTCTTC
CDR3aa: CSVVQKPPFF

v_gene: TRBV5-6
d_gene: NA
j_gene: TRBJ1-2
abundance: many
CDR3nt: TGTGCCAGCAGCTTGGCCTCGGACTATGGCTACACCTTC
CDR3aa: CASSLASDYGYTF

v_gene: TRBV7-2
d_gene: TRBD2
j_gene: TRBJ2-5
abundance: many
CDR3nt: TGTGCCAGCAGGGATAGCGGGGAAGAGACCCAGTACTTC
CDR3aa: CASRDSGEETQYF

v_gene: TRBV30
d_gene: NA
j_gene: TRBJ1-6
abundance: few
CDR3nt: TGTGGCTGTACGAGGATAGAAAATTCACCCCTCCACTTT
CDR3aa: CGCTRIENSPLHF

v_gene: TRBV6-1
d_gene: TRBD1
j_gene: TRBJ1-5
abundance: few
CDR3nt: TGTGCCAGCCCGTCTAATCGGACAGGGGCTCGCGGGATGGGATATAGCAATCAGCCCCAGCATTTT
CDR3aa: CASPSNRTGARGMGYSNQPQHF

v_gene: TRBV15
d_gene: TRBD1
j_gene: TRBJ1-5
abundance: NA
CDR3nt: TGTGCCACCAGCAGAATGGGACAGGCGAATCAGCCCCAGCATTTT
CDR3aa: CATSRMGQANQPQHF

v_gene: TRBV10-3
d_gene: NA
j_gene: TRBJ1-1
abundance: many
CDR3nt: TGTGCCATCAGTGAGTCGCAGACAGTTATGAACACTGAAGCTTTCTTT
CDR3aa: CAISESQTVMNTEAFF

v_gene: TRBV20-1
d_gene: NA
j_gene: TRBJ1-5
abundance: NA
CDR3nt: TGCAGTGCTAGGACAGGCTCCGTGATTGAGACCCAGCATTTT
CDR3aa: CSARTGSVIETQHF

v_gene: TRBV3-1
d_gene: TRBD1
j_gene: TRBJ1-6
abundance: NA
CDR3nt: TGTGCCAGCAGCCAAACGACAGGGGGCTCACCCCTCCACTTT
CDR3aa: CASSQTTGGSPLHF

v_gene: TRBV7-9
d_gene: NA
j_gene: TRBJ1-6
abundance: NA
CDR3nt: TGTGCCAGCAGCCATCCCAGGAGCTCCTATAATTCACCCCTCCACTTT
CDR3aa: CASSHPRSSYNSPLHF

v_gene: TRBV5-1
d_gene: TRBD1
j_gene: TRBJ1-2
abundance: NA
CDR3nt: TGCGCCAGCAGGGAGAGGACAGGGAGCTATGGCTACACCTTC
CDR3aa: CASRERTGSYGYTF

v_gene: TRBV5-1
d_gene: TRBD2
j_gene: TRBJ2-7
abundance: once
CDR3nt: TGCGCCAGCAAGGGCCGCGGGAGTTCCGAGCAGTACTTC
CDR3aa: CASKGRGSSEQYF

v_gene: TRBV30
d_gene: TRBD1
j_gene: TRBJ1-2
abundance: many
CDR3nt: TGTGCCTGGAGTGCCCAGGGGGTAGGTGGCTACACCTTC
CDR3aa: CAWSAQGVGGYTF

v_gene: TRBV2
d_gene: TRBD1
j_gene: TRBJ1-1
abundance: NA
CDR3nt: TGTGCCAGCAGTGGACAGGGGGTGAACACTGAAGCTTTCTTT
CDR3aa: CASSGQGVNTEAFF

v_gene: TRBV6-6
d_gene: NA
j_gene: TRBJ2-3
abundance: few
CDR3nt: TGTGCCAGCAGTCAAGGGACTGTCCCAGATACGCAGTATTTT
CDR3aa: CASSQGTVPDTQYF

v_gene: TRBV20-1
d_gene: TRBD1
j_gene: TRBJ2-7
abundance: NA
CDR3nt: TGCAGTGCTAGATCCCCCCCCCGGACAGGGAGATACGAGCAGTACTTC
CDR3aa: CSARSPPRTGRYEQYF

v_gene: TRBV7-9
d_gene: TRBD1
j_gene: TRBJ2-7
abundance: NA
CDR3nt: TGTGCCAGCAGCTTAGTTGGGACAGGGGGCTACGAGCAGTACTTC
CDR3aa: CASSLVGTGGYEQYF

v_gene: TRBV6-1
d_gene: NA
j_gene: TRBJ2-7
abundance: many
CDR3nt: TGTGCCAGCAGTCAAAGGCCCCAGGGGCCCGAGCAGTACTTC
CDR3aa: CASSQRPQGPEQYF

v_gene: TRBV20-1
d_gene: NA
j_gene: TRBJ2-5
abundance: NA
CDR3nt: TGCAGTGCTAGAGGCGGCAGGGGAGAGACCCAGTACTTC
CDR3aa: CSARGGRGETQYF

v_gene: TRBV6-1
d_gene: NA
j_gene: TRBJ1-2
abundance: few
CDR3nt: TGTGCCAGCAGCCATGGGGTAGACAGCCTCTATGGCTACACCTTC
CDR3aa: CASSHGVDSLYGYTF

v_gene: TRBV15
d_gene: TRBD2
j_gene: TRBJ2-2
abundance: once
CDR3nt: TGTGCCACCAGCAGCCGGACTAGCGGGGGGGTCTCCGGGGAGCTGTTTTTT
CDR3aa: CATSSRTSGGVSGELFF

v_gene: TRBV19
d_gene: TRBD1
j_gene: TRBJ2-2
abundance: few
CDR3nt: TGTGCCAGTAAGGGGGCAGGGGACACCGGGGAGCTGTTTTTT
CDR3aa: CASKGAGDTGELFF

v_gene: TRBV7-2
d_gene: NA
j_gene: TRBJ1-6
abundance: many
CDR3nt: TGTGCCAGCAGCTTACAGAGCTCCTATAATTCACCCCTCCACTTT
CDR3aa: CASSLQSSYNSPLHF

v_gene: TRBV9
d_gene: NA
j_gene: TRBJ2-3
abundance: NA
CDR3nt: TGTGCCAGCAGCCGGAGGGGGTCCGCAGATACGCAGTATTTT
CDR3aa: CASSRRGSADTQYF